This T cell receptor beta chain was sequenced in a study of identical twins. With 5 bases clipped from V and 13 bases from J, the junction kept 17 bases outside the gene matches. The CDR3 is 16 amino acids. From germline, CDR1 is SGHAT and CDR2 FQNNGV. Whole-study results and caveats: Reduced insertions were recorded for abundant cord blood beta clonotypes, with no such pattern in memory repertoires.

Regarding this clonotype: Its antigen is as yet unknown.

TCRdb re-analysed the 5' RACE reads in MiXCR, keeping a single row per CDR3 protein. This table holds hundreds of thousands of distinct CDR3 sequences, over 9% found once. The sample was also linked to a second study, of yellow fever vaccine responses in identical twins. That source notes: The T cell response to vaccination in identical twins was reportedly partly convergent and partly personalized.

Sequenced: PBMCs. The sequence was obtained from a woman aged 18-29 years in good health. This chain uses TRBV11-2 with TRBJ2-1; 10 nucleotides match TRBD2. In DNA form, the CDR3 reads TGTGCCAGCAGCCGATCTAAACTAGCGGGGATATTTGGTCAGTTCTTC. Residues: CASSRSKLAGIFGQFF.